A selection of T cell receptor beta chains follows, all from one sample in a study of blood T cell repertoires in COVID-19. TCRdb keeps only in-frame clones here, not all; method: immunoSEQ multiplex PCR. The sample lists 250,000 to 300,000 clones; around three quarters were seen once. Sequenced: peripheral blood. Receptor source: a woman of 80 years or more with acute or convalescent COVID-19. Each CDR3 is given with its conserved first and last residue. A D gene is named only where the DNA matches it firmly. Clone size is stated in some rows and not others, as once, few, many or a class when expanded.

J | D | V | size | CDR3 | DNA
TRBJ1-4 | TRBD1 | TRBV5-1 | - | CASSLAGTVNEKLFF | TGCGCCAGCAGCTTGGCTGGGACAGTGAATGAAAAACTGTTTTTT
TRBJ2-2 | - | TRBV15 | - | CATSRDTWTGELFF | TGTGCCACCAGCAGAGATACTTGGACCGGGGAGCTGTTTTTT
TRBJ2-7 | - | TRBV12-3/TRBV12-4 | - | CASSLPTYEQYF | TGTGCCAGCAGCCTACCTACCTACGAGCAGTACTTC
TRBJ2-2 | - | TRBV3-1/TRBV3-2 | few | CASSLGQNTGELFF | TGTGCCAGCAGCCTGGGACAGAACACCGGGGAGCTGTTTTTT
TRBJ2-7 | TRBD1 | TRBV29-1 | once | CSVVSDRDYEQYF | TGCAGCGTTGTGTCGGACAGGGACTACGAGCAGTACTTC
TRBJ2-5 | TRBD2 | TRBV5-1 | - | CASSFSGGAGFPETQYF | TGCGCCAGCAGCTTTAGCGGGGGGGCCGGTTTCCCCGAGACCCAGTACTTC
TRBJ2-1 | - | TRBV10-2 | - | CASRARYSGDYNEQFF | TGCGCCAGCAGGGCCCGGTATTCCGGGGATTACAATGAGCAGTTCTTC
TRBJ2-2 | - | TRBV7-9 | few | CASSSQGLSTGELFF | TGTGCCAGCAGCTCCCAGGGGCTTAGCACCGGGGAGCTGTTTTTT
TRBJ2-7 | - | TRBV25-1 | - | CASSEGGRTYEQYF | TGTGCCAGCAGTGAAGGGGGGAGGACCTACGAGCAGTACTTC
TRBJ1-1 | TRBD1 | TRBV19 | - | CASSSRYRTGNTEAFF | TGTGCCAGTAGTTCCCGTTATAGGACAGGGAACACTGAAGCTTTCTTT
TRBJ2-6 | - | TRBV6-1 | - | CASIPGASGANVLTF | TGTGCCAGCATCCCTGGAGCCTCTGGGGCCAACGTCCTGACTTTC
TRBJ1-2 | TRBD1 | TRBV7-2 | few | CASSTQPGQGYYGYTF | TGTGCCAGCAGCACTCAACCGGGACAGGGGTACTATGGCTACACCTTC
TRBJ2-5 | TRBD2 | TRBV3-1/TRBV3-2 | - | CASSPQGAGVGETQYF | TGTGCCAGCAGCCCCCAAGGGGCGGGAGTCGGGGAGACCCAGTACTTC
TRBJ2-1 | TRBD2 | TRBV30 | - | CAWVTSGSGNEQFF | TGTGCCTGGGTCACTAGCGGGAGTGGTAATGAGCAGTTCTTC
TRBJ1-2 | - | TRBV4-1 | - | CASSPLGGQGSGYTF | TGCGCCAGCAGCCCCCTGGGAGGGCAGGGGAGCGGCTACACCTTC
TRBJ2-2 | TRBD1 | TRBV10-1 | - | CASSGTGGYTGELFF | TGCGCCAGCTCCGGGACAGGGGGCTACACCGGGGAGCTGTTTTTT
TRBJ2-7 | - | TRBV10-3 | - | CAISQEAGYEQYF | TGTGCCATCAGCCAGGAGGCGGGCTACGAGCAGTACTTC
TRBJ2-5 | TRBD1 | TRBV11-2 | - | CASSPLRDRGIETQYF | TGTGCCAGCAGCCCACTTAGGGACAGGGGAATAGAGACCCAGTACTTC
TRBJ2-2 | TRBD1 | TRBV6-5 | once | CASSYSGQGGTGELFF | TGTGCCAGCAGTTACTCTGGACAGGGGGGGACCGGGGAGCTGTTTTTT
TRBJ1-3 | - | TRBV11-2 | - | CASSLEQIGNTIYF | TGTGCCAGCAGCTTAGAACAAATTGGAAACACCATATATTTT
TRBJ1-2 | - | TRBV6-1 | - | CASSDGFVSSYGYTF | TGTGCCAGCAGTGATGGGTTTGTTAGCAGCTATGGCTACACCTTC
TRBJ2-2 | - | TRBV5-4 | - | CASSPQGPTGELFF | TGTGCCAGCAGCCCACAGGGTCCCACCGGGGAGCTGTTTTTT